The clone carrying this T cell receptor beta chain was counted ten times or more. Its target is not known. This entry comes from a study of immune heterogeneity within non-small cell lung tumors. Trimming shortened V by 3 bases and J by 2 bases, and 10 bases separated the two germline ends. Germline V lookup: CDR1 SGHTA, CDR2 FQGNSA. The CDR3 is 15 residues long. Template came from bulk tumor genomic DNA, at 550 to 700 ng per sample. From each primary tumor, several far-apart biopsies were obtained during surgery. Patients had untreated, newly diagnosed non-small cell lung cancer and underwent curative surgery. Samples were obtained from newly diagnosed non-small cell lung cancer patients who were having surgery with curative intent. Study outcomes and limitations: Individual patients showed largely nonoverlapping sets of high-frequency T-cell receptor beta clonotypes. Local T-cell clonality tracked local tumor mutational burden; the correlation was moderate but significant (R around 0.3). The study found identical dominant CDR3 beta clonotypes recurring across tumor sites within a patient, alongside site-unique high-frequency clones.

In a multiplex PCR, 32 V and 13 J primers amplified TCR beta CDR3. TCRdb re-called the multiplex PCR reads through MiXCR, storing one row per CDR3 protein. The table records approximately 6,000 distinct CDR3 sequences, about 21% of them present only once. V usage is TRBV7-2 and J usage is TRBJ2-2, with D unresolved. The sequence was obtained from a woman aged 55-75 years with non-small cell lung cancer. Material: lung tumor tissue. The CDR3 here is CASSLSSLNTGELFF. The CDR3 DNA follows: TGTGCCAGCAGCTTGTCCAGCCTTAACACCGGGGAGCTGTTTTTT.